Presented here are 12 T cell receptor beta chains from one specimen sequenced in a study of blood T cell repertoires in COVID-19. Some clones are missing from TCRdb's copy, which holds only in-frame ones; the method was immunoSEQ multiplex PCR. The table lists about 250,000 clones, approximately 90% of them singletons, with 0.95% to 1% in the top ten. Specimen: peripheral blood. The receptors were gathered from a woman aged 40 to 50 who had recovered from COVID-19.

The V gene is TRBV5-6, the J gene TRBJ2-5; TRBD2 aligns across 11 bases. The germline V gene encodes CDR1 SGHDT and CDR2 YYEEEE. V was clipped by 3 bases and J by 6 bases; unmatched bases: 10. This CDR3 contains 16 residues. For the CDR3, the DNA is TGTGCCAGCAGCTCGACCTCTAGCGGGAGGCCTCAGACCCAGTACTTC. It specifies CASSSTSSGRPQTQYF. The full variable domain, rest sourced from reference TRBV5-6 and TRBJ2-5, is DAGVTQSPTHLIKTRGQQVTLRCSPKSGHDTVSWYQQALGQGPQFIFQYYEEEERQRGNFPDRFSGHQFPNYSSELNVNALLLGDSALYLCASSSTSSGRPQTQYFGPGTRLLVL.

The CDR3 nucleotides are TGTGCCAGCAGCCCCGGGGGCGGGAGCTCCCTCTACGAGCAGTACTTC. Its translation: CASSPGGGSSLYEQYF. This sequence joins TRBV7-2 and TRBJ2-7; TRBD2 is a possible D gene (7 bases). Trimming pared 5 bases from V and 3 bases from J, leaving 20 bases between. Germline CDR1 SGHTA, CDR2 FQGNSA. The CDR3 is 16 amino acids. The complete variable domain, with remaining parts taken from reference TRBV7-2 and TRBJ2-7, reads GAGVSQSPSNKVTEKGKDVELRCDPISGHTALYWYRQSLGQGLEFLIYFQGNSAPDKSGLPSDRFSAERTGGSVSTLTIQRTQQEDSAVYLCASSPGGGSSLYEQYFGPGTRLTVT.

The chain carries TRBV5-1 and TRBJ2-1; the match to TRBD2 covers 7 bases. The CDR3 spans 15 residues. CDR1 and CDR2 from the germline V gene are SGHRS and YFSETQ. The V gene end was trimmed by 6 bases and the J gene end by 8 bases; junction bases not matched to a gene: 14. In DNA, the CDR3 is TGCGCCAGCACCCGACAAAGGGGAGGGCTTGATGAGCAGTTCTTC. The encoded protein is CASTRQRGGLDEQFF. Based on the CDR3 plus reference TRBV5-1 and TRBJ2-1, the full variable domain is KAGVTQTPRYLIKTRGQQVTLSCSPISGHRSVSWYQQTPGQGLQFLFEYFSETQRNKGNFPGRFSGRQFSNSRSEMNVSTLELGDSALYLCASTRQRGGLDEQFFGPGTRLTVL.

J is TRBJ2-3 and V is TRBV7-9, with 9 bases identical to TRBD1. Germline CDR1 and CDR2: SEHNR and FQNEAQ (reference sequence). The CDR3 runs to 15 residues. Unmatched junction bases numbered 7, after V lost 4 bases and J lost 5 bases. Here the CDR3 DNA reads TGTGCCAGCAGCTCCGGGACAGGGTATGGAGATACGCAGTATTTT. This encodes CASSSGTGYGDTQYF.

The gene calls are TRBV15 and TRBJ2-2; 13 bases line up with TRBD2. CDR3 length: 16 residues. Per the germline V gene, CDR1 is LNHNV and CDR2 is YYDKDF (reference sequence). V dropped 7 bases and J dropped 4; count of bases not matched to a gene: 6. CDR3 sequence (DNA): TGTGCCACCACCACGGGACTAGCGGGGCGCACCGGGGAGCTGTTTTTT. As protein: CATTTGLAGRTGELFF.

The V call is TRBV30, the J call TRBJ2-3; no clear D gene. Per the germline V gene, CDR1 is GTSNPN and CDR2 is SVGIG (reference sequence). CDR3 length: 12 amino acids. Between the trimmed V and J ends, which lost 1 base and 4 bases, there was a span of 6 bases. The CDR3 sequence is CAWSGSADTQYF. The CDR3, as DNA: TGTGCCTGGAGTGGGAGTGCAGATACGCAGTATTTT.

This clone showed up just once. The V gene is TRBV11-2, the J gene TRBJ2-5; D is perhaps TRBD2 (7 bases). CDR1 is SGHAT and CDR2 is FQNNGV in the germline V gene. The CDR3 spans 15 residues. The V end was cut by 0 bases, the J end by 5 bases, with 13 bases between. CDR3 DNA sequence: TGTGCCAGCAGCTTAGATTGGGGGGGCTGGGAGACCCAGTACTTC. It encodes CASSLDWGGWETQYF.

The V gene is TRBV19, the J gene TRBJ2-7; TRBD2 aligns across 8 bases. This CDR3 comprises 14 residues. Per the germline V gene, CDR1 is LNHDA and CDR2 is SQIVND (reference sequence). The J segment lost 2 bases and the V segment lost 10 bases, leaving 10 bases of the junction unmatched. The CDR3 reads CATRTGGPTYEQYF. Here the CDR3 DNA reads TGTGCCACCAGAACGGGGGGGCCCACCTACGAGCAGTACTTC.

The J gene is TRBJ2-7, the V gene TRBV23-1; the match to TRBD2 covers 9 bases. TRBV23-1 is designated an ORF whose function remains uncertain. The CDR3 contains 18 residues. The trim removed 5 bases at V and 0 bases at J, leaving 14 bases unmatched. The CDR3 region is CASSSRGRGSGSSYEQYV. The CDR3 DNA follows: TGCGCCAGCAGTTCACGGGGCCGGGGTAGCGGGAGCTCCTACGAGCAGTACGTC.

The chain uses TRBV10-3 and TRBJ1-4; 7 bases fit TRBD1. Germline V gives CDR1 ENHRY, CDR2 SYGVKD. J lost 3 bases, V lost 3 bases, and 7 bases had no gene match. The CDR3 runs 16 residues. DNA for the CDR3: TGTGCCATCAGTGATCGGACAGGAACATCTAATGAAAAACTGTTTTTT. It translates to CAISDRTGTSNEKLFF.

The V gene is TRBV2, the J gene TRBJ2-5; 10 bases map to TRBD1. The V segment lost 8 bases and the J segment 1 base; nucleotides outside the gene matches: 10. CDR1 and CDR2 (germline): SNHLY, FYNNEI. This CDR3 region has 16 residues. The CDR3 is CASLSRTGGVQETQYF. In nucleotides, the CDR3 is TGTGCCAGCCTCTCCCGGACAGGGGGGGTCCAAGAGACCCAGTACTTC.

V and J are TRBV3-1 (or the pseudogene TRBV3-2) and TRBJ2-2, with a tentative D call TRBD1 (6 bases). Germline lookup yields CDR1 LGHDT and CDR2 YNNKEL (reference sequence). This CDR3 comprises 17 residues. V dropped 6 bases and J dropped 1 base, with 18 bases sitting between them. CDR3 in amino acids: CASRPPGRGQNTGELFF. CDR3 sequence (DNA): TGTGCCAGCAGACCCCCGGGCAGGGGCCAGAACACCGGGGAGCTGTTTTTT.